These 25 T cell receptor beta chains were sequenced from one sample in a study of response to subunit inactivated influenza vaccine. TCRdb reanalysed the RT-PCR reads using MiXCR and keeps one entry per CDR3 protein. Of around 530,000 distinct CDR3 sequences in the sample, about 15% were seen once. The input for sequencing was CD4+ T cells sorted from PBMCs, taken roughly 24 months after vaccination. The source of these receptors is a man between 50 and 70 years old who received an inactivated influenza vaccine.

The CDR3 coding sequence is TGTGCCAGTATCCGAACCCCCAGGGAAAACACCGGGGAGCTGTTTTTT. Encoded protein: CASIRTPRENTGELFF. This chain joins TRBV19 and TRBJ2-2; D possibly corresponds to TRBD1 (5 bases). V lost 7 bases to trimming and J lost 2 bases, with 17 bases between them. The CDR3 is 16 residues long. Germline V lookup: CDR1 LNHDA, CDR2 SQIVND (reference sequence).

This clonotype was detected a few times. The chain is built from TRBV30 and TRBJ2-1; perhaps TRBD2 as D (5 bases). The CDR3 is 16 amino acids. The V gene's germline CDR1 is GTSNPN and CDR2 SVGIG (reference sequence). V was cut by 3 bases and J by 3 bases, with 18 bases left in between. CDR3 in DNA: TGTGCCTGGAGCCGAGGGCGCCTTCGGCTCTACAATGAGCAGTTCTTC. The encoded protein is CAWSRGRLRLYNEQFF.

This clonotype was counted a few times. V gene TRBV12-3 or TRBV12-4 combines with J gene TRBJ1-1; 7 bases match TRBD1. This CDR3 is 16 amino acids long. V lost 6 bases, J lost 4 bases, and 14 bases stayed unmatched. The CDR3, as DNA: TGTGCCAGCAGACGAAGGACAGGTCGGGGAAGCACTGAAGCTTTCTTT. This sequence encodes CASRRRTGRGSTEAFF.

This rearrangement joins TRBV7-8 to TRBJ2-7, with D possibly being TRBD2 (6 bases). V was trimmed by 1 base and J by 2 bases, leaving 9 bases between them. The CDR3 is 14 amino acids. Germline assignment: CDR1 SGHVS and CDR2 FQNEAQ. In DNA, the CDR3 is TGTGCCAGCAGCTTAGAGGAGGGCCCCTACGAGCAGTACTTC. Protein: CASSLEEGPYEQYF.

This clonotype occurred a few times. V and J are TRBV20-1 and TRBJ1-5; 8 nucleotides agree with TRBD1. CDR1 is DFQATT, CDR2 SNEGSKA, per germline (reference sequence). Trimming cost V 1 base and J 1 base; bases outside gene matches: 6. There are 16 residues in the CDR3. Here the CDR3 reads CSARALGQGSNQPQHF. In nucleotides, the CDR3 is TGCAGTGCTAGAGCCCTCGGACAGGGAAGCAATCAGCCCCAGCATTTT.

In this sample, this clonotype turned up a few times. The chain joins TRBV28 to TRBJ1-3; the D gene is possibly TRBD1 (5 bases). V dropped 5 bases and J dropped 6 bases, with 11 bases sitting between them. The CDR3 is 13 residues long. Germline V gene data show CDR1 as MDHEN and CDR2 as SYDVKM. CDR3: CASSTGTINTIYF. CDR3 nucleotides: TGTGCCAGCAGTACCGGGACGATAAACACCATATATTTT.

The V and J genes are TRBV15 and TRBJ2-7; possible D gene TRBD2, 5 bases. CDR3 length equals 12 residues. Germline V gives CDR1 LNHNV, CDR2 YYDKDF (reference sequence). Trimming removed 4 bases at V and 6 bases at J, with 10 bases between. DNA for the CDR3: TGTGCCACCAGCAACCCAGGAGGCGAGCAGTACTTC. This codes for CATSNPGGEQYF.

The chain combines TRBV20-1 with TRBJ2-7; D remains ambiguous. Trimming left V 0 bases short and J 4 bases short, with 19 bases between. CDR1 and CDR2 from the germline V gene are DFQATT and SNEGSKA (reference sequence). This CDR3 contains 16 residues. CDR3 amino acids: CSARDPKRRSTYEQYF. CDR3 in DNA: TGCAGTGCTAGAGACCCTAAGAGGCGAAGTACGTACGAGCAGTACTTC.

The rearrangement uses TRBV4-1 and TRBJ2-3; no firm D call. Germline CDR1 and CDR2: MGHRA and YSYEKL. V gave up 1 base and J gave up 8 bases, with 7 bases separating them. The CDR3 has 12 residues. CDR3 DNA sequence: TGCGCCAGCAGCCAAGTCCGCGGTACGCAGTATTTT. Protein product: CASSQVRGTQYF.

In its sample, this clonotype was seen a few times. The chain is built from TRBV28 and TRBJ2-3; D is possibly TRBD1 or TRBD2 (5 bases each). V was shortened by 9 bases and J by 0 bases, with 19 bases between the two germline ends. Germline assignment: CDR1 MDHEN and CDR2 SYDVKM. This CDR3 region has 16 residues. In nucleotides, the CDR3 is TGTGCCAGAATGGGGGTTAGCGACGCTAGCACAGATACGCAGTATTTT. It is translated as CARMGVSDASTDTQYF.

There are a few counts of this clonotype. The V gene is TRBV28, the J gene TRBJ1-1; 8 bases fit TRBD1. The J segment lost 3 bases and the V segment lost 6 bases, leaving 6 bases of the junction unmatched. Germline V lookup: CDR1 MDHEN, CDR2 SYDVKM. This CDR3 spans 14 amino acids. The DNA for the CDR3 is TGTGCCAGCAGGCGACAGGGGCTTGACACTGAAGCTTTCTTT. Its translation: CASRRQGLDTEAFF. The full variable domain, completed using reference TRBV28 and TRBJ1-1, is DVKVTQSSRYLVKRTGEKVFLECVQDMDHENMFWYRQDPGLGLRLIYFSYDVKMKEKGDIPEGYSVSREKKERFSLILESASTNQTSMYLCASRRQGLDTEAFFGQGTRLTVV.

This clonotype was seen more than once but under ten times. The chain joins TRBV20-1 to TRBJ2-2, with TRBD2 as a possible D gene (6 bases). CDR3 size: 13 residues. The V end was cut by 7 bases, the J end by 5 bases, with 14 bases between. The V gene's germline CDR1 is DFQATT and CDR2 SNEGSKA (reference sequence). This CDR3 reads CSVLKGRTGELFF. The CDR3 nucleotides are TGCAGTGTTTTGAAGGGGAGGACCGGGGAGCTGTTTTTT.

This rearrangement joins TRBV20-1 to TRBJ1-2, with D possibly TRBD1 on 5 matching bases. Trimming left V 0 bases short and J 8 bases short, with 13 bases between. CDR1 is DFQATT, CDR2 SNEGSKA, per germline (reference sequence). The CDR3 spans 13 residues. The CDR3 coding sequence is TGCAGTGCTAGAGAGGAGCAGGGATCGGGCTACACCTTC. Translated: CSAREEQGSGYTF.

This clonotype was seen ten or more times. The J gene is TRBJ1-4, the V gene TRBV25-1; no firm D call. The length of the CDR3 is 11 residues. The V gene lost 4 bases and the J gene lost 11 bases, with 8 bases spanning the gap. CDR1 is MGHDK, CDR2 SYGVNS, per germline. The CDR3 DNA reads TGTGCCAGCAGTGGGGCGGGGAAACTGTTTTTT. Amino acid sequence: CASSGAGKLFF.

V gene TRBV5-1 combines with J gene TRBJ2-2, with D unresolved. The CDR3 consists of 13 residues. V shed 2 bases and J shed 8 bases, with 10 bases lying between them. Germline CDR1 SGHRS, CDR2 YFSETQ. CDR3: CASSLNPGGELFF. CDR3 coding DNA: TGCGCCAGCAGCTTAAACCCTGGTGGGGAGCTGTTTTTT.

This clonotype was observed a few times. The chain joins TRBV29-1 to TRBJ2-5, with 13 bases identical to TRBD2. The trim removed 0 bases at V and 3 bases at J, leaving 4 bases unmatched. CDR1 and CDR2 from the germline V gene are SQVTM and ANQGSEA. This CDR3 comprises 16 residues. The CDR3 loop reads CSVEEPGLAGKETQYF. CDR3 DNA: TGCAGCGTTGAAGAGCCGGGACTAGCGGGAAAAGAGACCCAGTACTTC.

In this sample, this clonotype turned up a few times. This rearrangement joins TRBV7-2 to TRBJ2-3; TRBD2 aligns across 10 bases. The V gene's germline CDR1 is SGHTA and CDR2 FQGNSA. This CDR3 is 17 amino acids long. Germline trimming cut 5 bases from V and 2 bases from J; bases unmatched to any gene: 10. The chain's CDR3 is CASSRASGSVITDTQYF. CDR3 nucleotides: TGTGCCAGCAGCCGGGCTAGCGGGAGTGTTATCACAGATACGCAGTATTTT.

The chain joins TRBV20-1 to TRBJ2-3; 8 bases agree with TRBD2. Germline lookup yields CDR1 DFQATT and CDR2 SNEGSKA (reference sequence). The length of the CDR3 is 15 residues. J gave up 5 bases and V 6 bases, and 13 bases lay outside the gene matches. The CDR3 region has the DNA TGCAGTGCCACCCTACCGGGGGGGCTCGGAGATACGCAGTATTTT. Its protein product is CSATLPGGLGDTQYF.

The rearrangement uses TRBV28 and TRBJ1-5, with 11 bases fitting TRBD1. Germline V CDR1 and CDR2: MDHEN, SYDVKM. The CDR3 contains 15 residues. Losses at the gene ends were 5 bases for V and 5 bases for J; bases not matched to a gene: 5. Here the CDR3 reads CASSHGQGAYQPQHF. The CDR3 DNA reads TGTGCCAGCAGTCACGGACAGGGGGCCTATCAGCCCCAGCATTTT.

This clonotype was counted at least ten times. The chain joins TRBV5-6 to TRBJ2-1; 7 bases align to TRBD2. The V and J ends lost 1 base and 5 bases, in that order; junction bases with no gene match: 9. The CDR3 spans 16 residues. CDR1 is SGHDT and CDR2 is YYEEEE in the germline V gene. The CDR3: CASSLMWEGRNNEQFF. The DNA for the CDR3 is TGTGCCAGCAGCTTGATGTGGGAGGGGCGGAACAATGAGCAGTTCTTC.

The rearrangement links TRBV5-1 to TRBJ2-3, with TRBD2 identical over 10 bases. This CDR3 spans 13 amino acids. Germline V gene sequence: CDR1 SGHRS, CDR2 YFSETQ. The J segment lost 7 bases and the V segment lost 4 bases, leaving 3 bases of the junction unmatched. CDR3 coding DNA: TGCGCCAGCAGCCTAGCGGGGGAATATACGCAGTATTTT. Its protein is CASSLAGEYTQYF.

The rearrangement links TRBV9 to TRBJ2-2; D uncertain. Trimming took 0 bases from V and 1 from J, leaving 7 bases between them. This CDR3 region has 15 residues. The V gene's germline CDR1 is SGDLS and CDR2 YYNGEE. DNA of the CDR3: TGTGCCAGCAGCGTAGGTGACCGGAACACCGGGGAGCTGTTTTTT. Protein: CASSVGDRNTGELFF.

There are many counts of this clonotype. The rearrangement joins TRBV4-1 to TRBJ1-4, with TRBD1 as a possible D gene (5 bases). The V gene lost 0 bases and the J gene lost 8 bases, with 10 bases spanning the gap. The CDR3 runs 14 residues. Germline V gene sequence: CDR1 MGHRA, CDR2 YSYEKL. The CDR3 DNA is TGCGCCAGCAGCCAAGACAGGGCTGGCGAAAAACTGTTTTTT. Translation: CASSQDRAGEKLFF.

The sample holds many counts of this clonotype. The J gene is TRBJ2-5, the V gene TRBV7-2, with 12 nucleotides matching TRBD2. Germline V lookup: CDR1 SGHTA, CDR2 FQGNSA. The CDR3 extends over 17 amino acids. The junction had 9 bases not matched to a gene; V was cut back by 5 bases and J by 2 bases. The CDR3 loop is CASSPGTSGLIQETQYF. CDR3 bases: TGTGCCAGCAGCCCCGGGACTAGCGGGTTGATTCAAGAGACCCAGTACTTC.

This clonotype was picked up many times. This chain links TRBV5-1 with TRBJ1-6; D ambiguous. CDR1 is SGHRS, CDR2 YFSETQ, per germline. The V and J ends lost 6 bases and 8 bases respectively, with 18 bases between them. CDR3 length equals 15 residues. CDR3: CASNSGDGLYSPLHF. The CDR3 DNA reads TGCGCCAGCAACAGTGGTGACGGGTTGTATTCACCCCTCCACTTT.